The rows below give T cell receptor beta chains drawn from one sample of a study of CD8 T cells in ankylosing spondylitis. TCRdb re-called the 5' RACE reads with MiXCR, one entry per CDR3 protein. This table holds hundreds of thousands of distinct CDR3 sequences, about 26% found once. Material: blood, either unsorted or a sorted T cell fraction (not recorded which). The receptors here all came from a male donor with ankylosing spondylitis or in good health (not recorded which). Both conserved end residues are part of each CDR3. The D gene is left open where the match is weak. Clone sizes are given selectively: once, few, many, or a class where the clone is expanded.

d_gene,j_gene,abundance,v_gene,CDR3aa,CDR3nt
TRBD1,TRBJ1-2,NA,TRBV20-1,CSALGGQGARGYTF,TGCAGTGCTCTTGGCGGACAGGGGGCGCGTGGCTACACCTTC
NA,TRBJ1-2,many,TRBV10-3,CAISTGNYGYTF,TGTGCCATCAGTACGGGGAACTATGGCTACACCTTC
TRBD2,TRBJ2-3,NA,TRBV7-3,CASSPGTSGSQYF,TGTGCCAGCAGCCCCGGGACTAGCGGGTCGCAGTATTTT
TRBD1,TRBJ2-3,few,TRBV19,CASKEGTGTDTQYF,TGTGCCAGTAAAGAGGGGACAGGAACAGATACGCAGTATTTT
NA,TRBJ2-7,many,TRBV10-3,CAISERGTTYEQYF,TGTGCCATCAGTGAGAGGGGGACGACCTACGAGCAGTACTTC
NA,TRBJ2-7,many,TRBV29-1,CSVGLRQGFVEQYF,TGCAGCGTTGGTTTGAGGCAGGGCTTCGTCGAGCAGTACTTC
NA,TRBJ1-5,few,TRBV12-3/TRBV12-4,CASSLGGQTNQPQHF,TGTGCCAGCAGTTTAGGAGGACAGACAAATCAGCCCCAGCATTTT
TRBD1,TRBJ2-7,NA,TRBV27,CASSRTGPPNYEQYF,TGTGCCAGCAGTAGGACAGGGCCCCCTAACTACGAGCAGTACTTC
NA,TRBJ2-7,many,TRBV3-1,CASSHGRTPQRYEQYF,TGTGCCAGCAGCCATGGACGGACACCCCAACGGTACGAGCAGTACTTC
TRBD2,TRBJ2-1,many,TRBV7-6,CASSLPRGLARDEQFF,TGTGCCAGCAGCTTACCCAGGGGACTAGCGAGGGATGAGCAGTTCTTC
NA,TRBJ1-4,NA,TRBV5-1,CASSLGGRRDEKLFF,TGCGCCAGCAGCTTGGGAGGCCGGAGGGATGAAAAACTGTTTTTT
NA,TRBJ2-1,many,TRBV5-1,CASRFRDLPYNEQFF,TGCGCCAGCAGGTTCCGGGACTTACCATACAATGAGCAGTTCTTC
TRBD1,TRBJ1-6,NA,TRBV7-3,CASSLWTGGFSPLHF,TGTGCCAGCAGCTTATGGACAGGGGGCTTTTCACCCCTCCACTTT
TRBD1,TRBJ2-7,many,TRBV12-3/TRBV12-4,CASRHTGGLFQYF,TGTGCCAGCAGGCACACAGGGGGCCTATTCCAGTACTTC
NA,TRBJ1-1,many,TRBV6-5,CASSFSPAAEAFF,TGTGCCAGCAGTTTCTCCCCGGCAGCTGAAGCTTTCTTT
NA,TRBJ2-7,many,TRBV6-5,CASRTGGYEQYF,TGTGCCAGCAGAACCGGGGGATACGAGCAGTACTTC
NA,TRBJ1-1,few,TRBV14,CASSRHTNTEAFF,TGTGCCAGCAGCCGTCACACGAACACTGAAGCTTTCTTT
NA,TRBJ2-6,NA,TRBV20-1,CSARTEAGANVLAF,TGCAGTGCTAGGACAGAGGCTGGGGCCAACGTCCTGGCTTTC
TRBD1,TRBJ2-1,NA,TRBV6-1,CASSRGSGQGKVNEQFF,TGTGCCAGCAGTCGAGGATCCGGACAGGGGAAGGTCAATGAGCAGTTCTTC
NA,TRBJ1-2,many,TRBV28,CASSSAEGVNYGYTF,TGTGCCAGCAGTTCCGCGGAGGGAGTTAACTATGGCTACACCTTC
NA,TRBJ2-7,medium-sized,TRBV20-1,CSAGTNTGGVGEQYF,TGCAGTGCTGGAACCAATACGGGCGGGGTGGGCGAGCAGTACTTC
NA,TRBJ2-1,few,TRBV3-1,CASSQTRNEQFF,TGTGCCAGCAGCCAAACGAGGAATGAGCAGTTCTTC
NA,TRBJ2-3,NA,TRBV29-1,CSVTHAGRGHRDTQYF,TGCAGCGTCACCCATGCTGGCAGGGGCCATAGAGATACGCAGTATTTT
NA,TRBJ2-5,many,TRBV10-3,CAISEGGAREETQYF,TGTGCCATCAGTGAGGGGGGGGCGCGTGAAGAGACCCAGTACTTC
TRBD2,TRBJ2-1,many,TRBV9,CASSYSELAGVYNEQFF,TGTGCCAGCAGCTATTCTGAACTAGCGGGAGTCTACAATGAGCAGTTCTTC
NA,TRBJ1-2,many,TRBV5-6,CASSLAKKGYTF,TGTGCCAGCAGCCTTGCTAAGAAGGGCTACACCTTC
NA,TRBJ1-2,many,TRBV5-1,CASSLAGDQGYTF,TGCGCCAGCAGCTTGGCGGGGGATCAAGGCTACACCTTC
NA,TRBJ1-2,NA,TRBV19,CASSISVLEGYTF,TGTGCCAGTAGTATATCGGTTCTGGAGGGCTACACCTTC
NA,TRBJ1-2,many,TRBV10-3,CAISEDRDYGYTF,TGTGCCATCAGTGAGGACAGAGACTATGGCTACACCTTC
NA,TRBJ2-3,few,TRBV5-1,CASSLGGAGAPDTQYF,TGCGCCAGCAGCTTGGGGGGGGCGGGAGCCCCAGATACGCAGTATTTT
NA,TRBJ1-1,few,TRBV20-1,CSARDKAALNTEAFF,TGCAGTGCTAGAGATAAGGCGGCCTTGAACACTGAAGCTTTCTTT
NA,TRBJ1-5,few,TRBV6-1,CASSDHGQGHQPQHF,TGTGCCAGCAGTGATCATGGGCAGGGACATCAGCCCCAGCATTTT
NA,TRBJ2-5,many,TRBV20-1,CSVLGRASETQYF,TGCAGTGTTTTGGGCCGAGCTTCGGAGACCCAGTACTTC
TRBD1,TRBJ1-1,many,TRBV5-6,CASSFDRGSNTEAFF,TGTGCCAGCAGCTTTGACAGGGGGAGTAACACTGAAGCTTTCTTT
NA,TRBJ1-2,NA,TRBV11-2,CASSLERSHRRPYGYTF,TGTGCCAGCAGCTTAGAGAGGTCTCACAGGAGACCCTATGGCTACACCTTC
NA,TRBJ2-2,NA,TRBV5-5,CASSLRVSGYGELFF,TGTGCCAGCAGCCTACGGGTCTCCGGGTACGGGGAGCTGTTTTTT
NA,TRBJ1-4,many,TRBV2,CASSEQGQVNEKLFF,TGTGCCAGCAGTGAACAAGGTCAGGTTAATGAAAAACTGTTTTTT
NA,TRBJ2-1,NA,TRBV20-1,CSPLAADSSYNEQFF,TGCAGTCCCCTGGCGGCGGATAGCTCCTACAATGAGCAGTTCTTC
NA,TRBJ2-5,many,TRBV20-1,CSARDEAGTQYF,TGCAGTGCTAGAGATGAGGCGGGGACCCAGTACTTC
NA,TRBJ2-7,many,TRBV6-5,CASSYWRSSYEQYF,TGTGCCAGCAGTTACTGGCGGAGCTCCTACGAGCAGTACTTC
NA,TRBJ2-3,NA,TRBV29-1,CSVEPSPDTQYF,TGCAGCGTTGAACCATCACCAGATACGCAGTATTTT
NA,TRBJ1-1,many,TRBV10-2,CASASELLSYTEAFF,TGCGCCAGCGCCTCAGAACTCCTCAGCTACACTGAAGCTTTCTTT
TRBD2,TRBJ2-5,NA,TRBV5-5,CASSFRLAGVETQYF,TGTGCCAGCAGCTTTAGACTAGCGGGAGTTGAGACCCAGTACTTC
TRBD1,TRBJ1-1,many,TRBV7-8,CASRQGVNTEAFF,TGTGCCAGCAGGCAGGGGGTGAACACTGAAGCTTTCTTT
NA,TRBJ1-2,many,TRBV28,CASQIGVGYGYTF,TGTGCCAGCCAGATTGGGGTTGGCTATGGCTACACCTTC
TRBD2,TRBJ2-3,many,TRBV4-1,CASSQVLAGYRDTQYF,TGCGCCAGCAGCCAAGTTCTAGCGGGGTATCGAGATACGCAGTATTTT
TRBD2,TRBJ2-5,NA,TRBV27,CASSLGREGPFTKTQYF,TGTGCCAGCAGTTTAGGTCGGGAGGGACCCTTCACGAAGACCCAGTACTTC
TRBD2,TRBJ2-1,many,TRBV7-2,CASSPGGGRSYNEQFF,TGTGCCAGCAGCCCCGGGGGGGGGCGATCGTACAATGAGCAGTTCTTC
NA,TRBJ2-1,few,TRBV29-1,CSVELARDNEQFF,TGCAGCGTTGAACTAGCGCGGGACAATGAGCAGTTCTTC
TRBD1,TRBJ1-5,NA,TRBV20-1,CSAMTTGASNQPQHF,TGCAGTGCTATGACCACAGGGGCGAGCAATCAGCCCCAGCATTTT
TRBD2,TRBJ2-5,NA,TRBV7-3,CASSLTSASGRDSARTQYF,TGTGCCAGCAGCTTAACATCCGCTAGCGGGAGAGACTCTGCACGGACCCAGTACTTC
TRBD1,TRBJ1-1,many,TRBV11-2,CASSSGDRAFF,TGTGCCAGCAGCTCGGGGGACAGGGCTTTCTTT
NA,TRBJ2-5,many,TRBV9,CASSVGGNQETQHF,TGTGCCAGCAGCGTAGGGGGGAACCAAGAGACCCAGCACTTC
TRBD2,TRBJ2-1,many,TRBV20-1,CSANTLAGHYNEQFF,TGCAGTGCAAATACTCTAGCGGGCCACTACAATGAGCAGTTCTTC
NA,TRBJ1-1,NA,TRBV20-1,CSPAEHKNTEAFF,TGCAGTCCCGCCGAACACAAGAACACTGAAGCTTTCTTT
NA,TRBJ1-5,few,TRBV6-1,CASSQGMGNQPQHF,TGTGCCAGCAGTCAGGGGATGGGCAATCAGCCCCAGCATTTT
TRBD2,TRBJ2-1,NA,TRBV4-2,CASSQEVRTSGYNEQFF,TGTGCCAGCAGCCAAGAGGTCCGGACTAGCGGTTACAATGAGCAGTTCTTC